Sequencing of this T cell receptor beta chain was carried out in a study of Ad26.COV2.S vaccination and SARS-CoV-2 variants. At the level of the study: Among those in the COV1001 Ad26.COV2.S trial arm was the donor. Ad26.COV2.S was injected intramuscularly once or twice, 56 days apart. The study's findings and limits: There was reportedly substantial breadth in spike-specific CD8+ and CD4+ T cell responses after vaccination. Vaccine recipients showed a spike-specific TCR breadth that was higher than in placebo recipients.

Measured with immunoSEQ multiplex PCR; TCRdb has only the in-frame clones, and not every one. The table has about 410,000 clones, about 88% seen once. Germline V gene lookup returns CDR1 LGHDT and CDR2 YNNKEL (reference sequence). The CDR3 runs 12 residues. V lost 8 bases and J lost 2, with 10 bases in between. Notes on this clone: The antigen remains undetermined.

Treatment described: around 19 received Ad26.COV2.S at low or high dose, single or two shots; several received placebo; per-sample allocation not given. Sampling took place 63 days after the first vaccine or placebo injection. This receptor was obtained from a person aged 18-60 years who received the Ad26.COV2.S COVID-19 vaccine or a placebo. The rearrangement uses TRBV3-1 (or the pseudogene TRBV3-2) and TRBJ2-7, with D possibly being TRBD2 (5 bases). The source material was peripheral blood, sampled in a trial of Ad26.COV2.S vaccine versus placebo. The CDR3 DNA reads as TGTGCCAGCGGGAGTCTTGCCTACGAGCAGTACTTC. Residues: CASGSLAYEQYF.